This T cell receptor beta chain was recorded in a study of blood T cell repertoires in COVID-19. Study details: Samples taken during acute and convalescent COVID-19 were collected in the United States, Italy and Spain. Nucleic acid was either cDNA or gDNA, and it came from T cells, B-cell-depleted T cells, or PBMCs.

Germline V gene sequence: CDR1 PRHDT, CDR2 FYEKMQ (reference sequence). CDR3 length: 16 residues. Trimming left V 3 bases short and J 11 bases short, with 22 bases between. Per the study methods: Counts of nucleated cells, estimated from reference gene primer amplification, were obtained. Sequencing used immunoSEQ multiplex PCR; TCRdb keeps in-frame clones, though not all of them. V and J calls and clone size are those listed in that table; D and trimming were worked out from the DNA. This table holds approximately 75,000 clones, around 80% found once. Sample: peripheral blood. J is TRBJ1-4 and V is TRBV13, with D tentatively TRBD1 (5 bases). The clonotype originates from a woman in her forties or fifties with acute or convalescent COVID-19. As DNA, the CDR3 is TGTGCCAGCAGCTTCTGGGGCTTGGACGGCGGTAGGAAACTGTTTTTT. Its translation: CASSFWGLDGGRKLFF. Supplemented by reference TRBV13 and TRBJ1-4, the full variable domain reads AAGVIQSPRHLIKEKRETATLKCYPIPRHDTVYWYQQGPGQDPQFLISFYEKMQSDKGSIPDRFSAQQFSDYHSELNMSSLELGDSALYFCASSFWGLDGGRKLFFGSGTQLSVL.